This TCR beta chain was documented in a study of early stage breast cancer tumors. Germline-derived CDR1 and CDR2 are SGHRS and YFSETQ. V lost 2 bases to trimming and J lost 8 bases, with 13 bases between them. CDR3 length: 14 amino acids. Overall study findings and caveats: Functional markers like CD4, CD8 and FOXP3 were missed in bulk sequencing. Commonly generated sequences made up most enriched TCRB sequences shared between patients. Blood repertoires resembled normal breast more than tumor.

Details on this clone: Antigen specificity is unknown.

Clones were sequenced by immunoSEQ multiplex PCR, and TCRdb holds only the in-frame ones, with some missing. The sample lists 9,000 to 10,000 clones, almost 65% occurring once. The sequencing input was breast tumor tissue. This clonotype originated in a person aged 55-75 years with breast cancer. The chain is built from TRBV5-1 and TRBJ1-4, with a weak D call TRBD1 (6 bases). CDR3 bases: TGCGCCAGCAGCTTTGGGGGGCCCTGGGAAAAACTGTTTTTT. Protein product: CASSFGGPWEKLFF.